One sample yielded the 16 T cell receptor beta chains listed below, sequenced in a study of naive and memory T cell subsets. General study points: A few larger clonotypes appeared in naive repertoires, especially CD8, possibly memory cells re-expressing CD45RA.

Two oligonucleotides, mixed equimolar, formed the beta constant-region primer covering TRBC1 and TRBC2. Ligated cDNA was amplified by four rounds of PCR with nested alpha and beta constant-region primers and SP2. TCRdb reanalysed the UMI-ligation and nested PCR reads using MiXCR and keeps one entry per CDR3 protein. The repertoire holds roughly 83,000 distinct CDR3 sequences, with around 11% as singletons. Their antigens are not known. Material: naive CD4+ T cells from blood. The receptors stem from a human donor in good health.

This clonotype has more than one count but fewer than ten. The gene calls are TRBV11-3 and TRBJ2-3, with 10 bases fitting TRBD2. The V gene end was trimmed by 5 bases and the J gene end by 1 base; junction bases not matched to a gene: 9. The CDR3 runs 17 residues. Germline V gives CDR1 SGHNT, CDR2 YENEEA. CDR3 protein: CASSATSGLGGTDTQYF. In DNA, the CDR3 is TGTGCCAGCAGCGCGACTAGCGGGCTAGGGGGCACAGATACGCAGTATTTT.

This clonotype showed up just a few times. The V call is TRBV12-3 or TRBV12-4, the J call TRBJ1-1; 10 bases are shared with TRBD1. Trimming cost V 5 bases and J 5 bases; bases outside gene matches: 8. CDR3 length: 15 residues. CDR3 sequence: CASSLRTGGRTEAFF. CDR3 coding DNA: TGTGCCAGCAGTCTACGGACAGGGGGAAGAACTGAAGCTTTCTTT.

The rearrangement joins TRBV7-2 to TRBJ2-7, with 8 nucleotides matching TRBD2. CDR1 and CDR2 from the germline V gene are SGHTA and FQGNSA. The CDR3 has 15 residues. J gave up 9 bases and V 5 bases, and 15 bases lay outside the gene matches. CDR3 sequence (DNA): TGTGCCAGCAGCCCCGGGGTCGGGGGGGGGCTTCGGCAGTACTTC. Protein product: CASSPGVGGGLRQYF.

This clonotype was recorded at least ten times. This chain connects TRBV4-1 to TRBJ2-5; 9 nucleotides align to TRBD2. Per the germline V gene, CDR1 is MGHRA and CDR2 is YSYEKL. The ends lost 1 base at V and 0 bases at J; junction bases unmatched: 6. CDR3 length: 17 residues. CDR3 loop: CASSQAVGTSHQETQYF. The CDR3 coding sequence is TGCGCCAGCAGCCAAGCCGTGGGGACTAGCCACCAAGAGACCCAGTACTTC.

Ten or more counts support this clonotype. The genes are TRBV15 and TRBJ2-7; D is possibly TRBD2 (6 bases). Germline-derived CDR1 and CDR2 are LNHNV and YYDKDF (reference sequence). CDR3 length: 12 amino acids. V was cut by 11 bases and J by 2 bases, with 13 bases left in between. The CDR3 region has the DNA TGTGCCGGGGTGGCGGGACCCTACGAGCAGTACTTC. Protein product: CAGVAGPYEQYF.

This clonotype was seen a few times. The chain combines TRBV7-9 with TRBJ1-4, with 8 nucleotides matching TRBD1. The V and J ends lost 3 bases and 0 bases, in that order; junction bases with no gene match: 3. Germline values: CDR1 SEHNR, CDR2 FQNEAQ (reference sequence). CDR3 length: 16 amino acids. CDR3 loop: CASSLADRATNEKLFF. The CDR3 coding sequence is TGTGCCAGCAGCTTGGCGGACAGGGCAACTAATGAAAAACTGTTTTTT.

The chain recombines TRBV4-3 with TRBJ1-1, with TRBD1 identical over 9 bases. Germline CDR1 and CDR2: LGHNA and YSLEER. J was trimmed by 6 bases and V by 4 bases; bases with no gene match: 6. The CDR3 contains 14 residues. The CDR3 DNA reads TGCGCCAGCAGCCGTGGACAGGGGAGGGCTGAAGCTTTCTTT. It encodes CASSRGQGRAEAFF.

This clonotype came up a few times. The CDR3 coding sequence is TGTGCCAGCAGCGACAGGATTCAACAGCCCCAGCATTTT. This gives the protein CASSDRIQQPQHF. V usage is TRBV2 and J usage is TRBJ1-5; D may be TRBD1 (6 bases). The CDR3 is 13 amino acids. V gave up 6 bases and J gave up 7 bases, with 13 bases separating them. Germline-derived CDR1 and CDR2 are SNHLY and FYNNEI.

The chain has TRBV5-1 and TRBJ1-1; D is possibly TRBD1 (6 bases). This CDR3 spans 13 amino acids. CDR1 SGHRS and CDR2 YFSETQ come from the germline V gene. V dropped 4 bases and J dropped 0 bases, with 7 bases sitting between them. DNA of the CDR3: TGCGCCAGCAGCGAGGGGGTGAACACTGAAGCTTTCTTT. Protein product: CASSEGVNTEAFF.

This clonotype was recorded a few times. V usage is TRBV7-2 and J usage is TRBJ1-6; D unclear. Trimming cost V 1 base and J 0 bases, with 10 bases left between them. The CDR3 has 17 residues. The germline V gene encodes CDR1 SGHTA and CDR2 FQGNSA. The CDR3 here is CASSLELISSYNSPLHF. DNA of the CDR3: TGTGCCAGCAGCTTAGAGCTGATTAGCTCCTATAATTCACCCCTCCACTTT. The full variable domain, in which reference TRBV7-2 and TRBJ1-6 provide the parts outside the CDR3, is GAGVSQSPSNKVTEKGKDVELRCDPISGHTALYWYRQSLGQGLEFLIYFQGNSAPDKSGLPSDRFSAERTGGSVSTLTIQRTQQEDSAVYLCASSLELISSYNSPLHFGNGTRLTVT.

This clonotype showed up many times. This chain's CDR3 is CASSPAGANTDTQYF. The DNA of the CDR3 is TGTGCCAGCAGCCCCGCGGGGGCCAACACAGATACGCAGTATTTT. The V call is TRBV7-9, the J call TRBJ2-3, with D tentatively TRBD2 (7 bases). Trimming pared 5 bases from V and 2 bases from J, leaving 14 bases between. Germline V gene sequence: CDR1 SEHNR, CDR2 FQNEAQ (reference sequence). The CDR3 has 15 amino acids. The entire variable domain, with the rest obtained from reference TRBV7-9 and TRBJ2-3, is as follows: DTGVSQNPRHKITKRGQNVTFRCDPISEHNRLYWYRQTLGQGPEFLTYFQNEAQLEKSRLLSDRFSAERPKGSFSTLEIQRTEQGDSAMYLCASSPAGANTDTQYFGPGTRLTVL.

This clonotype was found a few times. The chain uses TRBV29-1 and TRBJ2-6, with no clear D. Trimming left V 5 bases short and J 0 bases short, with 5 bases between. This CDR3 is 13 amino acids long. Germline assignment: CDR1 SQVTM and CDR2 ANQGSEA. CDR3: CSVKDSGANVLTF. The CDR3 DNA sequence: TGCAGCGTTAAGGACTCTGGGGCCAACGTCCTGACTTTC.

This clonotype was seen a handful of times. The chain joins TRBV4-2 to TRBJ2-5; TRBD2 aligns across 12 bases. V shed 1 base, J shed 5 bases, and the junction held 8 bases outside the gene matches. Germline assignment: CDR1 LGHNA and CDR2 YNFKEQ. This CDR3 has 17 amino acids. CDR3 nucleotides: TGTGCCAGCAGCCAAGTTCTAGCGGGGGGGCGGAGTGAGACCCAGTACTTC. Its protein is CASSQVLAGGRSETQYF.

This clonotype was recorded many times. The chain couples TRBV11-3 to TRBJ2-1, with no clear D. V was clipped by 6 bases and J by 7 bases, with 7 bases between them. The CDR3 has 11 residues. From germline, CDR1 is SGHNT and CDR2 YENEEA. The DNA for the CDR3 is TGTGCCAGCAGGAACAGAAATGAGCAGTTCTTC. This encodes CASRNRNEQFF.

This rearrangement joins TRBV7-8 to TRBJ2-5; tentatively, D is TRBD1 (5 bases). The ends were cut back, 5 bases at V and 4 bases at J, with 11 bases in the middle. CDR1 and CDR2 from the germline V gene are SGHVS and FQNEAQ. CDR3 length: 13 amino acids. The CDR3 DNA follows: TGTGCCAGCAGCCGCGGCAGGGCAGAGACCCAGTACTTC. Translation: CASSRGRAETQYF.

The CDR3 nucleotides are TGTGCCAGCAGTTACTCTCACCTAACTTACAATGAGCAGTTCTTC. It translates to CASSYSHLTYNEQFF. The chain links TRBV6-6 to TRBJ2-1, with D hard to call. This CDR3 region has 15 residues. V was pared by 0 bases and J by 4 bases, with 10 bases between. Germline-derived CDR1 and CDR2 are MNHNY and SVGAGI (reference sequence).